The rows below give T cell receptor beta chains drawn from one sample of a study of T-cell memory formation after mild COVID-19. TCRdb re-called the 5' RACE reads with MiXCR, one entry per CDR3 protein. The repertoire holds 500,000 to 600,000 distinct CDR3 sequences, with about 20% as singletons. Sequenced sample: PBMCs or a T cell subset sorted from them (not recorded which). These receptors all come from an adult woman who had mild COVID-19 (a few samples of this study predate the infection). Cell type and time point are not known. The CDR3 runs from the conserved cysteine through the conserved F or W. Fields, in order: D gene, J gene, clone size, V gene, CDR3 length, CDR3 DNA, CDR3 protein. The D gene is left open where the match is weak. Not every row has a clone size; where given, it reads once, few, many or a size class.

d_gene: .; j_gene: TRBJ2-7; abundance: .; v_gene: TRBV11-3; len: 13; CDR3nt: TGTGCCAGCAGCTTTGGGACAACCTACGAGCAGTACTTC; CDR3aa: CASSFGTTYEQYF
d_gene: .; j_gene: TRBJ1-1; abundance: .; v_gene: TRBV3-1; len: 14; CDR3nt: TGTGCCAGCAGCCTTACAGGTCAGAGCACTGAAGCTTTCTTT; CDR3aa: CASSLTGQSTEAFF
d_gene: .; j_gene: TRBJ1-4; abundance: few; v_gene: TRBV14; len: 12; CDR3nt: TGTGCCAGCAGCCATTACGGTGAAAAACTGTTTTTT; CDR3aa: CASSHYGEKLFF
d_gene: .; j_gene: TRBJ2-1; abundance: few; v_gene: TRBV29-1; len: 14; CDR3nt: TGCAGCGTTGTTGGTGGGGGGGCTTACAATGAGCAGTTCTTC; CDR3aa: CSVVGGGAYNEQFF
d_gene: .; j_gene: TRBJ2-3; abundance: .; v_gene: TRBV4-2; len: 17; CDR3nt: TGTGCCAGCAGCCAAGAAGTCCAACAGGGATACACAGATACGCAGTATTTT; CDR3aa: CASSQEVQQGYTDTQYF
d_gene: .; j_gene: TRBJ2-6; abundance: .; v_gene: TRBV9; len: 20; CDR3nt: TGTGCCAGCAGCCCCCTACCAGGTGCCCTTCAGGGCTCTGGGGCCAACGTCCTGACTTTC; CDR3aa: CASSPLPGALQGSGANVLTF
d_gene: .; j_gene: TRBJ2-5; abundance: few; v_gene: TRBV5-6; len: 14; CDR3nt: TGTGCCAGCAGCTTGGCGGCCAGAGAAGAGACCCAGTACTTC; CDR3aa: CASSLAAREETQYF
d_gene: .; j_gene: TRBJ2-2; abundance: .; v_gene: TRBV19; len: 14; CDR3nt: TGTGCCAGTAGTTCCGGGGGGCGCGCCGGGGAGCTGTTTTTT; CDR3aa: CASSSGGRAGELFF
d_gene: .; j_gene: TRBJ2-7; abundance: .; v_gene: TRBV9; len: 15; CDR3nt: TGTGCCAGCAGCGTAGGGGTAGCGGAAATCTACGAGCAGTACTTC; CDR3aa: CASSVGVAEIYEQYF
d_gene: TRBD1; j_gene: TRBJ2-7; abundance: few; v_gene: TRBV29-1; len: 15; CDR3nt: TGCAGCGTTGAGGATCCAGACAGGGCCTCCTACGAGCAGTACTTC; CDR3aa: CSVEDPDRASYEQYF
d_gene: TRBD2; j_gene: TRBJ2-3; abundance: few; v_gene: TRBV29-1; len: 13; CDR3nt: TGCAGCGTCTCTAGCGGGGACACAGATACGCAGTATTTT; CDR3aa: CSVSSGDTDTQYF
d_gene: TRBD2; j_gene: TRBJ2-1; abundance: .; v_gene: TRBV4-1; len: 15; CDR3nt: TGCGCCAGCAGCCACCCCGGGACTAGCGGCTGGGAGCAGTTCTTC; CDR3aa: CASSHPGTSGWEQFF
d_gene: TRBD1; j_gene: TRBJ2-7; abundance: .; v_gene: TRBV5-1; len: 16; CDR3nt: TGCGCCAGCAGCCTGGGGCAGGGACAGGAGGCCTACGAGCAGTACTTC; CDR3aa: CASSLGQGQEAYEQYF
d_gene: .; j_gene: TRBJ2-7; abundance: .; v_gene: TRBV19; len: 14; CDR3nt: TGTGCCAGTAGTATCTCGGACATCTCCTACGAGCAGTACTTC; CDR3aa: CASSISDISYEQYF
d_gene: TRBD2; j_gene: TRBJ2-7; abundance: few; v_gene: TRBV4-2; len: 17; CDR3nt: TGTGCCAGCAGCCAAGATAGTTCAAGCGGGAACTCCTACGAGCAGTACTTC; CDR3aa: CASSQDSSSGNSYEQYF
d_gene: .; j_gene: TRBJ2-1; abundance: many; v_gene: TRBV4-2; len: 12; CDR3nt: TGTGCCAGCAGCCACTGGGGGAATGAGCAGTTCTTC; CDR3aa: CASSHWGNEQFF
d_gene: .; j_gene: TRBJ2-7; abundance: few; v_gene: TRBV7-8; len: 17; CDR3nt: TGTGCCAGCAGCTTAGAACCTCCACCCCTTTGGTGGTACGAGCAGTACTTC; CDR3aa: CASSLEPPPLWWYEQYF
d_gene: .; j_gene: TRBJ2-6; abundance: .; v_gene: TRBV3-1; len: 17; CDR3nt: TGTGCCAGCAGCCCACCGACAGTATACTCTGGGGCCAACGTCCTGACTTTC; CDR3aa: CASSPPTVYSGANVLTF
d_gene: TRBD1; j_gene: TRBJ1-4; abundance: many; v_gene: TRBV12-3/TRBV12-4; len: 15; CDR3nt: TGTGCCAGCAGTTTCTACGACAGGGCAAATGAAAAACTGTTTTTT; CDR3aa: CASSFYDRANEKLFF
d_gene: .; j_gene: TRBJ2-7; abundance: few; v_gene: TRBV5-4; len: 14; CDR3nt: TGTGCCAGCAGCTTGGAGTTAGGGTTCGACGAGCAGTACTTC; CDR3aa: CASSLELGFDEQYF
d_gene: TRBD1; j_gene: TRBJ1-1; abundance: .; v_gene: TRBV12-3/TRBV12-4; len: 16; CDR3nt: TGTGCCAGCAGCATAACTGCCTCCGGGACAGGGACTGAAGCTTTCTTT; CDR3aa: CASSITASGTGTEAFF
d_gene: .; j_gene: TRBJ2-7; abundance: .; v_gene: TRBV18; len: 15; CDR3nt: TGTGCCAGCTCCCCACCCCGGGGGGCCGGCTGGGAGCAGTACTTC; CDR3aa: CASSPPRGAGWEQYF
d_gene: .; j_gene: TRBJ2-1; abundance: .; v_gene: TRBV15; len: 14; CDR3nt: TGTGCCACCAGCGGAGGGAGCGCGGGCAATGAGCAGTTCTTC; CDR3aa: CATSGGSAGNEQFF
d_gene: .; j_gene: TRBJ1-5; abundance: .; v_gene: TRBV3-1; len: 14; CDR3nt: TGTGCCAGCAGCCAAGTGGGTACCTATCAGCCCCAGCATTTT; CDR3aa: CASSQVGTYQPQHF
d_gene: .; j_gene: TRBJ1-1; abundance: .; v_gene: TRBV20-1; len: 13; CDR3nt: TGCAGTGCGAACAGGGAAAGGGACACTGAAGCTTTCTTT; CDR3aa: CSANRERDTEAFF
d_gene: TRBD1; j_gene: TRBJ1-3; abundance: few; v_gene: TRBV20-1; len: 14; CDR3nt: TGCAGTGCTAGTGCCGCGGGACAGGGAAACACCATATATTTT; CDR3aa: CSASAAGQGNTIYF
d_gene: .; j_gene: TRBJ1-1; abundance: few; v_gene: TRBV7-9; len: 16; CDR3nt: TGTGCCAGCAGCTTAGTATTCGTGGGCCCTGAGGCTGAAGCTTTCTTT; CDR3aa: CASSLVFVGPEAEAFF
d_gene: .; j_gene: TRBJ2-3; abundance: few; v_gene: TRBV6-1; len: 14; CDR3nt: TGTGCCAGCAGTGAAGGAGGTGGCACAGATACGCAGTATTTT; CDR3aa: CASSEGGGTDTQYF
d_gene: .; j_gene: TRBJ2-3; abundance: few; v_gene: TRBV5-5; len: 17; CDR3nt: TGTGCCAGCAGCTTGACGACGAGACAGTGGCCCACAGATACGCAGTATTTT; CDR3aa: CASSLTTRQWPTDTQYF
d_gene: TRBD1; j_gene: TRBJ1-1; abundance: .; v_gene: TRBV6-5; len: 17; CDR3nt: TGTGCCAGCAGTTACTCGAGGGACAGGGGTATGAACACTGAAGCTTTCTTT; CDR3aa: CASSYSRDRGMNTEAFF
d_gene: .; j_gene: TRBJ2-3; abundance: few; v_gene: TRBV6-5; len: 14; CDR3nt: TGTGCCAGCACCTCGGGGCAGGGTACAGATACGCAGTATTTT; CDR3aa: CASTSGQGTDTQYF
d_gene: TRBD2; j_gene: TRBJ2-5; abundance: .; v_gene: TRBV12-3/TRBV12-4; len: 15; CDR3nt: TGTGCCAGCAGTCTAGTAGCGGGAGTCGTAGAGACCCAGTACTTC; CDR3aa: CASSLVAGVVETQYF